The 10 T cell receptor beta chains reported below all come from one sample, sequenced in a study of vaccination and CD4 T cells after COVID-19. Their recognized antigens are unknown. The Oncomine TCR Beta short-read assay sequenced DNA from cultured CD4+ T cells. TCRdb reprocessed the PCR reads via MiXCR and lists one record per CDR3 protein. This sample yields fewer than 14,000 distinct CDR3 sequences, of which around 40% are seen a single time; 9.5% to 13% belongs to the top ten. Treatment meaning: roughly ten-day PBMC culture with coronavirus spike peptide pools or control peptides (ViraFEST assay). This specimen was CD4+ T cells from blood, cultured in vitro, taken after SARS-CoV-2 vaccination. Every receptor here comes from a human donor who had recovered from COVID-19.

The CDR3 DNA follows: TGTGCCAGCAGTCCATCCGAAGGGGTGGGAACGGGGTACTTC. Encoded protein: CASSPSEGVGTGYF. The genes are TRBV6-2 or TRBV6-3 and TRBJ2-5, with a tentative D call TRBD1 (5 bases). The CDR3 covers 14 residues. Per germline, CDR1 MNHEY and CDR2 SVGEGT. The V end lost 5 bases, the J end lost 13 bases, and 23 bases lay between the germline ends.

The chain carries TRBV27 and TRBJ1-2; 7 bases are shared with TRBD1. Germline CDR1 and CDR2: MNHEY and SMNVEV (reference sequence). V shed 5 bases, J shed 7 bases, and the junction held 13 bases outside the gene matches. CDR3 length: 15 amino acids. CDR3 amino acids: CASSPAYRGDSGYTF. The CDR3 coding sequence is TGTGCCAGCAGTCCTGCCTACAGGGGAGATAGTGGCTACACCTTC.

This clonotype has a handful of counts. The rearrangement joins TRBV7-2 to TRBJ2-7; TRBD2 matches at 7 bases. CDR1 and CDR2 (germline): SGHTA, FQGNSA. The CDR3 runs to 14 residues. After removal of 5 bases from V and 3 bases from J, the junction contained 7 bases not matched to a gene. The CDR3 region is CASSPGGGSYEQYF. CDR3 DNA: TGTGCCAGCAGCCCGGGGGGAGGGAGCTACGAGCAGTACTTC.

V gene TRBV6-1 combines with J gene TRBJ2-7; D ambiguous. V shed 7 bases and J shed 3 bases, with 7 bases lying between them. Germline V gene sequence: CDR1 MNHNS, CDR2 SASEGT. This CDR3 region has 11 residues. The CDR3 is CASTLHYEQYF. The CDR3 DNA is TGTGCCAGCACCCTCCACTACGAGCAGTACTTC.

CDR3 sequence (DNA): TGTGCCAGCAGCCCAGTCCCCGGACAGGCAGGCACCGGGGAGCTGTTTTTT. Encoded protein: CASSPVPGQAGTGELFF. The chain recombines TRBV5-5 with TRBJ2-2; 7 nucleotides align to TRBD1. J gave up 4 bases and V 4 bases, and 13 bases lay outside the gene matches. CDR1 and CDR2 from the germline V gene are SGHKS and YYEKEE (reference sequence). The CDR3 has 17 amino acids.

The genes are TRBV24-1 and TRBJ2-5, with a tentative D call TRBD2 (6 bases). The germline V and J ends were trimmed by 3 bases and 0 bases, with 13 bases remaining between them. The germline V gene encodes CDR1 KGHDR and CDR2 SFDVKD. The CDR3 is 16 residues long. CDR3 coding DNA: TGTGCCACCAGTGATCCCGGGACTGTGCACCAAGAGACCCAGTACTTC. Encoded protein: CATSDPGTVHQETQYF.

V and J are TRBV20-1 and TRBJ1-1; TRBD1 agrees at 9 bases. Germline CDR1 DFQATT, CDR2 SNEGSKA (reference sequence). The CDR3 runs 12 residues. Trimming took 6 bases from V and 6 from J; bases not matched to a gene: 5. Here the CDR3 DNA reads TGCAGTGCCGGAGACAGGGGGTCTGAAGCTTTCTTT. Translating it yields CSAGDRGSEAFF.

The chain joins TRBV11-2 to TRBJ2-3; 9 positions match TRBD2. Germline assignment: CDR1 SGHAT and CDR2 FQNNGV. Trimming cost V 5 bases and J 5 bases; bases outside gene matches: 17. The CDR3 is made up of 18 amino acids. CDR3 sequence (DNA): TGTGCCAGCAGCCTAGGCCCCCTAGCGGGGCTCACGGGAGATACGCAGTATTTT. It is translated as CASSLGPLAGLTGDTQYF.

By sample fraction, this clonotype is medium-sized. CDR3 DNA sequence: TGTGCCAGCAGACCATCTTCGGCCGGGGGAGAGCAGTACTTC. Translation: CASRPSSAGGEQYF. The J gene is TRBJ2-7, the V gene TRBV12-3 or TRBV12-4; D may be TRBD2 (6 bases). The CDR3 extends over 14 amino acids. V lost 6 bases and J 7 bases, leaving 19 bases between the germline ends.

The rearrangement links TRBV6-2 or TRBV6-3 to TRBJ2-7; TRBD2 agrees at 7 bases. Trimming took 5 bases from V and 4 from J; bases not matched to a gene: 8. From germline, CDR1 is MNHEY and CDR2 SVGEGT. This CDR3 has 14 amino acids. The CDR3 here is CASSGASGAYEQYF. CDR3 bases: TGTGCCAGCAGTGGGGCTAGCGGCGCTTACGAGCAGTACTTC.